This T cell receptor beta chain came from a study of metastatic and nonmetastatic thyroid tumors. Across the study: Malignant thyroid and benign thyroid patients provided blood and tumor or nodule tissue whose repertoires were compared.

As to this clone: Its target is unknown.

Before thyroid surgery, none of the patients had received any treatment. This CDR3 is 16 amino acids long. V lost 0 bases and J lost 5, with 14 bases in between. Germline V gene lookup returns CDR1 DFQATT and CDR2 SNEGSKA (reference sequence). Study-wide results and caveats: Malignant thyroid tumors reportedly had TCR beta diversity that was significantly higher than in benign nodules, in blood and tumor.

Study processing details: Using the CDR3 differences seen across clinicopathological groups, the authors built a distant-metastasis classifier for papillary thyroid cancer, which was meant to discriminate distant-metastatic patients. Using MiXCR, TCRdb reanalyzed the PCR reads. The authors' filters were not applied to this entry. The sample lists 25,000 to 35,000 clones, about 18% occurring once. The J gene is TRBJ1-6, the V gene TRBV20-1, with D possibly being TRBD1 (6 bases). Material for sequencing was blood. This clonotype was obtained from a female donor with papillary thyroid cancer or a benign thyroid nodule (not recorded which). Some clones in this sample may be carry-over from other donors' samples. The CDR3 reads CSARDFGGTNNSPLHF. CDR3 in DNA: TGCAGTGCTAGAGATTTCGGGGGGACAAATAATTCACCCCTCCACTTT.